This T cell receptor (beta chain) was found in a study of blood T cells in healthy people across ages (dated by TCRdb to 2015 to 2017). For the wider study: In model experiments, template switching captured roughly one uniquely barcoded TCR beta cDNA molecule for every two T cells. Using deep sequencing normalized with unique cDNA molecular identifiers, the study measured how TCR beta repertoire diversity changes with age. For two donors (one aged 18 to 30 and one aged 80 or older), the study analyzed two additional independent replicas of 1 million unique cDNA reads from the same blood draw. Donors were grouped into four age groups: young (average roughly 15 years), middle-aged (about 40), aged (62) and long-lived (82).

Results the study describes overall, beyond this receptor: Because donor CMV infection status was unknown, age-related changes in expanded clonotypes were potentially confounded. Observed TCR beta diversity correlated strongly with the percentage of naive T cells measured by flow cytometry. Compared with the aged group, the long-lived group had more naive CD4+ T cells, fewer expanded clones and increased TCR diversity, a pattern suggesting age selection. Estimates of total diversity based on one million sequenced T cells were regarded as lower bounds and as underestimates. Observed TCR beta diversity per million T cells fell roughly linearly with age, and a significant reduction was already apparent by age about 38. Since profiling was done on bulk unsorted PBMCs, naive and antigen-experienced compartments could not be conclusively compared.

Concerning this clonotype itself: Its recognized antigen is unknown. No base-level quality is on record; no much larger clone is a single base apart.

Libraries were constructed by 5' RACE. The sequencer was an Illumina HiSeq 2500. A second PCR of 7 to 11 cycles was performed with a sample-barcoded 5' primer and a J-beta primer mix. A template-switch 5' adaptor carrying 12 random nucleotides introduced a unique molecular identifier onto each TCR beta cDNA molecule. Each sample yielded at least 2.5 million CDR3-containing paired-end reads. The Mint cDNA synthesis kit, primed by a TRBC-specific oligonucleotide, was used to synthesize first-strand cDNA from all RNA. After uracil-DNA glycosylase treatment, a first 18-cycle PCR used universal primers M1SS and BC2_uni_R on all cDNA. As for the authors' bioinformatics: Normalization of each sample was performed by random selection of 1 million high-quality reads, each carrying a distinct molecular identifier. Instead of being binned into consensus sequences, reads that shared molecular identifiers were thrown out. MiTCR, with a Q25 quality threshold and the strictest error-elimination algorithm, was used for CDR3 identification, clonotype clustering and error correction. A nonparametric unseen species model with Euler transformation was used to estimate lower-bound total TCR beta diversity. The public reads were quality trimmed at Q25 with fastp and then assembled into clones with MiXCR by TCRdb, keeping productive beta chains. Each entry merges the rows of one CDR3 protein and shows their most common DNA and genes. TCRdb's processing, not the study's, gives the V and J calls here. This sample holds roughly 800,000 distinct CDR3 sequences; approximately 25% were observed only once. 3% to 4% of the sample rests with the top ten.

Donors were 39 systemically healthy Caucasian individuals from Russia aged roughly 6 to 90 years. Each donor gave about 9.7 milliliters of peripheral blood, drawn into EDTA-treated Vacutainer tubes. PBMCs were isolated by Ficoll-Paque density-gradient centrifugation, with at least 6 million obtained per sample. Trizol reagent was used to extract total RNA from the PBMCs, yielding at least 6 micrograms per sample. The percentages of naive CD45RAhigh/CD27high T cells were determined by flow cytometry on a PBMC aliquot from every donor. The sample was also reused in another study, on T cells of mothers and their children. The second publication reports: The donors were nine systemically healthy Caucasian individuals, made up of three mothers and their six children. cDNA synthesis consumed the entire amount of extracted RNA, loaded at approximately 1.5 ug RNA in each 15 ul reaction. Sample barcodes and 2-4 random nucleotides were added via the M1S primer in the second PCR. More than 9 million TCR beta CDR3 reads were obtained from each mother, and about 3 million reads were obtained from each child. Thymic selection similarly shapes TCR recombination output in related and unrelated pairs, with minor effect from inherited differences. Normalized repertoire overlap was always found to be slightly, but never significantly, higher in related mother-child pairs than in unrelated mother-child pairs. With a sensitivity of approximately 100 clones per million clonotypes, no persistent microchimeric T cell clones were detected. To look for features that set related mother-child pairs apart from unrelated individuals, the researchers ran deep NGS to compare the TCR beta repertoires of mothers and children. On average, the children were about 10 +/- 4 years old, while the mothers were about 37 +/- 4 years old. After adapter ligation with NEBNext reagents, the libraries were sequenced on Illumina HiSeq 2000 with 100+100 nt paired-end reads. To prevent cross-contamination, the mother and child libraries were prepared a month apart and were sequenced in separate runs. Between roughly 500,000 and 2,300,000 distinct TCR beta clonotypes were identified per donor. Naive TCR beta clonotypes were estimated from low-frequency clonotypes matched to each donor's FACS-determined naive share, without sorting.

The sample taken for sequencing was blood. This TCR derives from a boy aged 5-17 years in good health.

The nucleotide sequence is TGTGCCAGCAGTGAGACCTTATACGCGAACACCGGGGAGCTGTTTTTT. Translated, this is CASSETLYANTGELFF. The rearrangement combines TRBV6-1 with TRBJ2-2; the D gene lacks a confident call. CDR1 and CDR2, per the germline V gene, are MNHNS and SASEGT. Trimming at the junction amounts to 3 bases on V and 0 bases on J, and the germline ends lie 11 bases apart. The CDR3, from cysteine to phenylalanine, totals 16 residues. Only the CDR3 DNA is retained, 48 bases long and in frame from the first base.